This T cell receptor beta chain was retrieved from a study of PD-1 blockade in classical Hodgkin lymphoma. This CDR3 comprises 16 residues. Germline V gene lookup returns CDR1 SGHRS and CDR2 YFSETQ. The V and J ends lost 0 bases and 9 bases, in that order; junction bases with no gene match: 10. Profiled with immunoSEQ multiplex PCR; TCRdb holds only in-frame clones, not every one. The table has about 64,000 clones, approximately 94% seen once. Sample time point: cycle 4 day 1 (C4D1), after less than seven weeks of nivolumab. Exposure to brentuximab vedotin varied, and each patient had relapsed following autologous stem cell transplantation.

The specimen was peripheral blood mononuclear cells (PBMCs), collected before the fourth cycle of nivolumab. This clonotype originated in a human donor with classical Hodgkin lymphoma. V usage is TRBV5-1 and J usage is TRBJ2-2, with TRBD1 matching 8 bases. CDR3 DNA sequence: TGCGCCAGCAGCTTGGCGTCCCCAGGGGGCCCTTGGGAGCTGTTTTTT. Protein: CASSLASPGGPWELFF.